Listed below are T cell receptor beta chains from one sample, sequenced in a study of CD8 T cells in Susac syndrome. One entry per CDR3 protein, called by TCRdb with MiXCR from the immunoSEQ multiplex PCR reads. The sample has 200,000 to 250,000 distinct CDR3 sequences, more than 85% seen once; the top ten hold about 0.12%. Sequenced input: CD8+ T cells from PBMCs. The receptors shown here come from a human donor with multiple sclerosis. Each CDR3 is given with its conserved first and last residue. Clone size appears in some rows only: once, few, many, or a class for an expanded clone.

clone_size	j_call	v_call	cdr3_aa
NA	TRBJ2-2	TRBV9	CASSVDGSNTGELFF
once	TRBJ1-1	TRBV30	CAWSEGPEAFF
NA	TRBJ2-7	TRBV20-1	CSARADRDASYEQYF
NA	TRBJ2-1	TRBV6-2/TRBV6-3	CASNQQGPYNEQFF
NA	TRBJ2-1	TRBV6-2/TRBV6-3	CASRSGTFQDPHNEQFF
NA	TRBJ2-1	TRBV4-3	CASSPLSGGSREQFF
NA	TRBJ1-1	TRBV29-1	CSVPDLTGEAFF
few	TRBJ2-7	TRBV4-1	CASSRSGGPSGEQYF
NA	TRBJ2-7	TRBV30	CAWGDARQGRSYEQYF
NA	TRBJ2-1	TRBV12-3/TRBV12-4	CASTLYLDRGLSSYNEQFF
NA	TRBJ1-1	TRBV19	CASSIGQGGNTEAFF
NA	TRBJ1-1	TRBV5-6	CASSLGGRGTEAFF
NA	TRBJ2-7	TRBV10-3	CATGQGNYEQYF
NA	TRBJ2-3	TRBV7-2	CASSQQPDTQYF
NA	TRBJ1-1	TRBV4-2	CASSQDSGTSLADTQAFF
NA	TRBJ1-1	TRBV30	CAWRETGRWTEAFF
NA	TRBJ2-2	TRBV12-3/TRBV12-4	CASSYPSGGGPGPGELFF
NA	TRBJ1-2	TRBV12-3/TRBV12-4	CASSFAGENGYTF
NA	TRBJ2-3	TRBV19	CASGGGILSSLPVRYF
NA	TRBJ2-1	TRBV9	CASSATSAGDLFF
NA	TRBJ2-7	TRBV4-1	CASSQDFSYEQYF
few	TRBJ2-7	TRBV5-4	CASSLDGDEQYF
NA	TRBJ1-5	TRBV19	CASSPSYGLYQPQHF
NA	TRBJ2-1	TRBV20-1	CSATDLAGDLNEQFF
NA	TRBJ1-1	TRBV24-1	CATSETGGTEAFF
NA	TRBJ1-1	TRBV13	CASSLDAYSGTGGNTEAFF
NA	TRBJ1-1	TRBV19	CASSILGGLTEAFF
NA	TRBJ2-5	TRBV27	CASSHGFGETQYF
NA	TRBJ2-7	TRBV20-1	CSARPADSYEQYF
NA	TRBJ2-7	TRBV11-2	CASSLPWTSGKVSGYEQYF
NA	TRBJ1-3	TRBV5-8	CASSLAGTSGNTIYF
NA	TRBJ2-1	TRBV7-9	CASSYPSRGIEQFF
NA	TRBJ2-1	TRBV21-1	CASSKVKGTGNGRNEQFF
NA	TRBJ2-1	TRBV11-3	CASSLDPDGFYNEQFF
NA	TRBJ1-2	TRBV3-1	CASSHPTTGAYGYTF
NA	TRBJ2-1	TRBV12-3/TRBV12-4	CASTKRTSGRAYNEQFF
NA	TRBJ2-3	TRBV2	CASSLQLAGGADTQYF
NA	TRBJ2-7	TRBV7-3	CASSETGQGGEQYF
NA	TRBJ2-6	TRBV27	CASSFGGTGADSGANVLTF
NA	TRBJ2-7	TRBV29-1	CSVVLLAGEYEQYF
NA	TRBJ2-3	TRBV7-9	CASSLVGTGEDTQYF
NA	TRBJ2-3	TRBV5-6	CASSLGGARDTQYF
NA	TRBJ2-3	TRBV24-1	CATSAGQGGTDTQYF